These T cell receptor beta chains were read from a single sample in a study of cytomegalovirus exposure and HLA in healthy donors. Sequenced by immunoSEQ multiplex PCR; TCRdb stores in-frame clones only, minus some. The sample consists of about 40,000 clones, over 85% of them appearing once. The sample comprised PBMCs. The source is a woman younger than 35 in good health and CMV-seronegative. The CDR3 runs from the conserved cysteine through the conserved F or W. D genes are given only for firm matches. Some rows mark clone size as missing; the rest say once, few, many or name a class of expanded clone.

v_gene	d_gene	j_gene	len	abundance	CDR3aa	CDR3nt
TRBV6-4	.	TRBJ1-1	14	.	CASSPGHLNTEAFF	TGTGCCAGCAGTCCGGGACACCTGAACACTGAAGCTTTCTTT
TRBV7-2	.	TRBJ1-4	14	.	CASSTPLAPSELFF	TGTGCCAGCAGCACACCTCTGGCTCCCTCCGAACTGTTTTTT
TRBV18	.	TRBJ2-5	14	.	CASSPSRLQETQYF	TGTGCCAGCTCACCATCTAGGCTCCAAGAGACCCAGTACTTC
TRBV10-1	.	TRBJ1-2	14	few	CAREAAGWEDGYTF	TGCGCCAGGGAGGCAGCAGGGTGGGAGGATGGCTACACCTTC
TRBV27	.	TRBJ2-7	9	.	CASSSQGSF	TGTGCCAGCAGTTCCCAGGGCAGCTTC
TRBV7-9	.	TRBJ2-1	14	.	CASSPKSSYNEQFF	TGTGCCAGCAGCCCGAAGAGCTCCTACAATGAGCAGTTCTTC
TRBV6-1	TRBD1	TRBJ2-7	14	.	CASSQGQGRYEQYF	TGTGCCAGCAGTCAAGGACAGGGCCGGTACGAGCAGTACTTC
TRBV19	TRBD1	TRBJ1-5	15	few	CASTPDRGSNQPQHF	TGTGCCAGTACCCCGGACAGGGGAAGCAATCAGCCCCAGCATTTT
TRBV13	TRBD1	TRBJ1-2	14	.	CASSLGQGNYGYTF	TGTGCCAGCAGCTTAGGACAGGGGAACTATGGCTACACCTTC
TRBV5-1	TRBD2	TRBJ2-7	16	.	CASSLETSGRGYEQYF	TGCGCCAGCAGCTTGGAGACTAGCGGGAGAGGGTACGAGCAGTACTTC
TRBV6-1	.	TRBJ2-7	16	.	CASSERGGYRVGEQYF	TGTGCCAGCAGTGAAAGGGGGGGTTACAGGGTCGGCGAGCAGTACTTC
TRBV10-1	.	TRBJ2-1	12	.	CASSVGINEQFF	TGCGCCAGCAGTGTCGGGATAAATGAGCAGTTCTTC
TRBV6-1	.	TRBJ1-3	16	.	CASSEGTFFSGNTIYF	TGTGCCAGCAGTGAAGGGACATTCTTCTCTGGAAACACCATATATTTT
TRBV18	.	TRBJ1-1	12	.	CASSPQGDEAFF	TGTGCCAGCTCACCACAGGGGGATGAAGCTTTCTTT
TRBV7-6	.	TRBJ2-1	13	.	CASSTAGTSGQFF	TGTGCCAGCAGCACAGCCGGGACATCTGGGCAGTTCTTC
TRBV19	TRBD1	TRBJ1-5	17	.	CATFPGQADYSNQPQHF	TGTGCCACGTTCCCGGGACAGGCTGACTATAGCAATCAGCCCCAGCATTTT
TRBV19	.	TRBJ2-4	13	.	CASTSGQGYIQYF	.
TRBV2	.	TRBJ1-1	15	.	CASSGLSQGLAEAFF	TGTGCCAGCAGTGGTCTCTCCCAGGGGTTGGCTGAAGCTTTCTTT